This T cell receptor (beta chain) is drawn from a study of HIV-infected patients and healthy controls. TCRdb itself ran the 5' RACE reads through MiXCR, one entry per CDR3 protein. The table includes some 70,000 distinct CDR3 sequences, about 19% detected once. The CDR3 loop spans 13 amino acids. The ends were cut back, 7 bases at V and 2 bases at J, with 10 bases in the middle. Germline V gene data show CDR1 as SNHLY and CDR2 as FYNNEI. This receptor was obtained from a human donor in good health. The sample comprised CD4+ T cells from blood. The chain combines TRBV2 with TRBJ2-3; tentatively, D is TRBD1 (5 bases). The CDR3 reads CASTRQTTDTQYF. CDR3 bases: TGTGCCAGCACCCGACAGACCACAGATACGCAGTATTTT.